This T cell receptor (beta chain) was obtained from a study of cytomegalovirus exposure and HLA in healthy donors. Study context: As released early, the data held roughly 85 million unique TCRs from HLA-typed donors.

The primer mix had 60 Vbeta and 13 Jbeta primers. Data came from immunoSEQ multiplex PCR; TCRdb stores just in-frame clones and leaves some out. The sample includes about 130,000 clones, about 8.5% of them seen just once. Donors consisted of healthy bone marrow donors. Study-wide results and caveats: Listed as cytomegalovirus-associated were 170 or so TCR beta chains. 87-base-pair reads could not separate some V segments, including TRBV6-2 and TRBV6-3.

Concerning this clone: Its antigen is currently unknown.

The trim removed 6 bases at V and 16 bases at J, leaving 14 bases unmatched. Germline V gene data show CDR1 as MNHEY and CDR2 as SVGAGI. The CDR3 is 14 residues long. Sequencing was done on a sample of PBMCs. This receptor was taken from a man aged 35-49 years in good health and CMV-seronegative. V gene TRBV6-5 combines with J gene TRBJ1-6; TRBD1 matches 8 bases. CDR3 residues: CASRPSGDTGGLHF. DNA of the CDR3: TGTGCCAGCAGACCTTCTGGGGATACAGGGGGACTCCACTTT.